This T cell receptor (beta chain) stems from a study of technical replicates of blood from several donors. Profiled with immunoSEQ multiplex PCR; TCRdb holds only in-frame clones, not every one. The data contain about 49,000 clones, 80% to 95% of them singletons. Germline CDR1 reads WNHNN; CDR2 reads SYGVQD (reference sequence). The CDR3 has 14 residues. Deletions cut 10 bases from V and 0 bases from J, with 13 bases between. This clone was seen once. The chain is built from TRBV10-1 and TRBJ1-3; a possible D gene is TRBD1 (5 bases). The sequencing sample was made of PBMCs. This clonotype originated in a human donor in good health. Some clones in this sample may be carry-over from other donors' samples. The CDR3 sequence is CAIRQGDSGNTIYF. CDR3 DNA: TGCGCCATACGACAAGGGGACTCTGGAAACACCATATATTTT.